What follows are 29 T cell receptor beta chains derived from one specimen sequenced in a study of regulatory T cells in long-lasting Graves disease. Time point reported: newly diagnosed GD, antithyroid drugs for less than 3 months. Following extraction of RNA from PBMCs, that RNA was used to make the TCR library. Building the TCR beta libraries relied on iRepertoire HTBI primers, and CDR3 regions underwent Arm-PCR. Each CDR3 protein is one row after TCRdb ran MiXCR on the multiplex PCR reads. The sample has roughly 360,000 distinct CDR3 sequences; approximately 10% are singletons. Another study also made use of these data, one on T cells in Graves' hyperthyroidism and ophthalmopathy.

The sequences come from peripheral blood mononuclear cells (PBMCs), collected at new diagnosis, from a patient treated with antithyroid drugs. The receptors here all came from a woman in her late teens or twenties with Graves disease.

The chain uses TRBV9 and TRBJ1-1; D gene uncertain. Trimming cost V 6 bases and J 1 base, with 10 bases left between them. This CDR3 has 13 residues. The germline CDR1 and CDR2 sequences are SGDLS and YYNGEE. The chain's CDR3 is CASTREPNTEAFF. CDR3 sequence (DNA): TGTGCCAGCACGAGGGAGCCGAACACTGAAGCTTTCTTT.

The chain employs TRBV4-3 and TRBJ2-1; D possibly corresponds to TRBD1 (6 bases). This CDR3 spans 16 amino acids. V was cut by 0 bases and J by 7 bases, with 16 bases left in between. The germline V gene has CDR1 LGHNA and CDR2 YSLEER. CDR3 in DNA: TGCGCCAGCAGCCAAGAAAGCGCCGGACAGTATAATGAGCAGTTCTTC. It yields the protein CASSQESAGQYNEQFF.

At least ten counts were recorded for this clonotype. The CDR3 region is CASSLRQGASRGKPQHF. The CDR3, as DNA: TGTGCCAGCAGTTTAAGACAGGGGGCTTCCCGGGGGAAGCCCCAGCATTTT. The chain is built from TRBV12-3 or TRBV12-4 and TRBJ1-5, with 10 bases lining up with TRBD1. After removal of 2 bases from V and 8 bases from J, the junction contained 12 bases not matched to a gene. The CDR3 is 17 residues long.

The sample holds many counts of this clonotype. CDR3: CASSFRPGSTDTQYF. Written as DNA, the CDR3 is TGTGCCAGCAGCTTTCGCCCCGGGAGCACAGATACGCAGTATTTT. The chain joins TRBV7-6 to TRBJ2-3, with D unclear. Deletions cut 3 bases from V and 0 bases from J, with 10 bases between. Germline V gene data show CDR1 as SGHVS and CDR2 as FNYEAQ. The CDR3 spans 15 residues.

This clonotype was found a few times. The V gene is TRBV6-5, the J gene TRBJ1-6, with D possibly TRBD1 on 6 matching bases. Germline lookup yields CDR1 MNHEY and CDR2 SVGAGI. Trimming left V 4 bases short and J 6 bases short, with 10 bases between. This CDR3 spans 14 amino acids. CDR3 sequence (DNA): TGTGCCAGCAGTTGGGGAGGGGGTAATTCACCCCTCCACTTT. This encodes CASSWGGGNSPLHF.

This clonotype was counted many times. The gene calls are TRBV9 and TRBJ1-1; D is unresolved. Trimming left V 4 bases short and J 4 bases short, with 11 bases between. Germline values: CDR1 SGDLS, CDR2 YYNGEE. The CDR3 is 13 amino acids. The CDR3 DNA sequence: TGTGCCAGCAGCCCCCGAGAGTCCACTGAAGCTTTCTTT. This encodes CASSPRESTEAFF.

This clonotype was found once. This may stem from a read error, because a much larger clone lies one nucleotide away. The chain is built from TRBV29-1 and TRBJ2-1; D gene uncertain. The CDR3 is 12 amino acids. Looked up from germline, CDR1 is SQVTM and CDR2 is ANQGSEA. Trimming shortened V by 4 bases and J by 6 bases, and 10 bases separated the two germline ends. CDR3 loop: CSVARRTNEQFF. CDR3 coding DNA: TGCAGCGTTGCTCGCAGGACCAATGAGCAGTTCTTC.

This clonotype was seen a handful of times. The V and J genes are TRBV20-1 and TRBJ1-4, with TRBD1 matching 7 bases. V was pared by 0 bases and J by 10 bases, with 11 bases of the junction left unmatched. Germline assignment: CDR1 DFQATT and CDR2 SNEGSKA (reference sequence). The CDR3 consists of 15 residues. The CDR3 sequence is CSAREREGARGKLFF. The CDR3 DNA is TGCAGTGCTAGAGAGCGCGAGGGGGCTCGGGGAAAACTGTTTTTT.

This clonotype was seen repeatedly, ten times or more. V gene TRBV6-1 combines with J gene TRBJ2-7; unclear D gene. The V end lost 2 bases, the J end lost 3 bases, and 8 bases lay between the germline ends. The V gene's germline CDR1 is MNHNS and CDR2 SASEGT. CDR3 size: 13 residues. The CDR3 is CASSELANYEQYV. The DNA for the CDR3 is TGTGCCAGCAGTGAATTGGCAAACTACGAGCAGTACGTC.

J is TRBJ2-3 and V is TRBV7-2; TRBD1 agrees at 9 bases. CDR1 is SGHTA, CDR2 FQGNSA, per germline. The CDR3 extends over 17 amino acids. The J segment lost 1 base and the V segment lost 4 bases, leaving 9 bases of the junction unmatched. The CDR3: CASSYNRGRVGTDTQYF. Written as DNA, the CDR3 is TGTGCCAGCAGCTATAACAGGGGGCGGGTGGGCACAGATACGCAGTATTTT. Using reference TRBV7-2 and TRBJ2-3 for the parts outside the CDR3, the full variable domain is GAGVSQSPSNKVTEKGKDVELRCDPISGHTALYWYRQSLGQGLEFLIYFQGNSAPDKSGLPSDRFSAERTGGSVSTLTIQRTQQEDSAVYLCASSYNRGRVGTDTQYFGPGTRLTVL.

This clonotype appeared many times. CDR3 sequence (DNA): TGTGCCATCGGGGAGAGCTCTGGAAACACCATATATTTT. Translation gives CAIGESSGNTIYF. The chain links TRBV10-3 to TRBJ1-3; no definite D call. Germline V CDR1 and CDR2: ENHRY, SYGVKD. The CDR3 consists of 13 residues. V lost 8 bases to trimming and J lost 0 bases, with 8 bases between them.

The V call is TRBV9, the J call TRBJ1-6; no clear D gene. The CDR3 sequence is 13 residues long. Deletions cut 2 bases from V and 8 bases from J, with 8 bases between. The germline V gene has CDR1 SGDLS and CDR2 YYNGEE. CDR3 region: CASSVRVDSPLHF. The CDR3 DNA sequence: TGTGCCAGCAGCGTGAGGGTGGATTCACCCCTCCACTTT.

The gene calls are TRBV10-3 and TRBJ1-2; D is unclear. Germline CDR1 reads ENHRY; CDR2 reads SYGVKD. The CDR3 has 16 residues. V lost 3 bases to trimming and J lost 1 base, with 15 bases between them. The DNA for the CDR3 is TGTGCCATCAGTGACAGTACCAATTATAATAACTATGGCTACACCTTC. Protein product: CAISDSTNYNNYGYTF.

This clonotype was counted a few times. The junction does not match germline at one end; this may be a read error. The gene calls are TRBV4-1 and TRBJ2-3; D is undetermined. The assigned J gene may be wrong: the sequence end matches TRBJ2-5 better. CDR1 is MGHRA, CDR2 YSYEKL, per germline. This CDR3 is built from 15 residues. The CDR3 DNA sequence: TGTGCCAGCAGCCAAGATGCGGCCACCAAAGAGACCCAGTACTTC. Translating it yields CASSQDAATKETQYF.

This clonotype has a handful of counts. No conserved phenylalanine or tryptophan ends this CDR3, so it is likely a read error. V and J are TRBV5-4 and TRBJ2-1; D gene uncertain. V was trimmed by 6 bases and J by 5 bases, leaving 9 bases between them. Looked up from germline, CDR1 is SGHNT and CDR2 is YYREEE (reference sequence). The CDR3 has 12 amino acids. CDR3 sequence: CASNDQDNEQFS. CDR3 DNA: TGTGCCAGCAACGACCAGGACAATGAGCAGTTCTCC.

This clonotype was seen ten or more times. The genes are TRBV24-1 and TRBJ2-1, with TRBD2 matching over 10 bases. The V and J ends lost 0 bases and 6 bases, in that order; junction bases with no gene match: 7. Germline CDR1 and CDR2: KGHDR and SFDVKD. This CDR3 has 17 amino acids. In DNA, the CDR3 is TGTGCCACCAGTGATTTGAGCGGGAGGGCTGCCAGCAATGAGCAGTTCTTC. Translation gives CATSDLSGRAASNEQFF.

The sample holds one count of this clonotype. Being one base from a much bigger clone, this may be a read error. The V gene is TRBV12-3 or TRBV12-4, the J gene TRBJ2-1; TRBD2 is a possible D gene (6 bases). The CDR3 spans 14 residues. As DNA, the CDR3 is TGTGGCAGCGGAGGGCCGAGGACCTACAATGAGCAGTTCTTC. It translates to CGSGGPRTYNEQFF.

This clonotype was counted many times. The chain recombines TRBV28 with TRBJ2-1; possibly TRBD2 for D (5 bases). Germline loops: CDR1 MDHEN, CDR2 SYDVKM. This CDR3 has 15 residues. The ends were cut back, 8 bases at V and 8 bases at J, with 22 bases in the middle. The CDR3 bases are TGTGCCAGCTCCTATGGCGGGCTACTAGTCGATGAGCAGTTCTTC. Translation gives CASSYGGLLVDEQFF.

Comment on this clonotype: A much bigger clone sits one base away, suggesting this may be a read error. The rearrangement links TRBV6-2 or TRBV6-3 to TRBJ1-5; no clear D. Germline V gene lookup returns CDR1 MNHEY and CDR2 SVGEGT. This CDR3 comprises 19 residues. Between the trimmed V and J ends, which lost 1 base and 1 base, there was a span of 20 bases. The CDR3 sequence: CASSYFPFSASPSNQPQHF. The CDR3 nucleotides are TGTGCCAGCAGTTACTTCCCGTTTTCGGCGAGTCCAAGCAATCAGCCCCAGCATTTT.

This clonotype was observed a few times. The gene calls are TRBV4-3 and TRBJ1-6; TRBD1 matches 7 bases. V was pared by 1 base and J by 5 bases, with 2 bases of the junction left unmatched. Germline lookup yields CDR1 LGHNA and CDR2 YSLEER. The length of the CDR3 is 15 residues. Here the CDR3 DNA reads TGCGCCAGCAGCCAAGGGACAGGCGATAATTCACCCCTCCACTTT. Its protein is CASSQGTGDNSPLHF.

This clonotype appeared many times. The DNA of the CDR3 is TGTGCCAGCAGTTACTCGATCAGCCAGCCTAACACTGAAGCTTTCTTT. Its translation: CASSYSISQPNTEAFF. The chain links TRBV6-2 or TRBV6-3 to TRBJ1-1; D is uncertain. V lost 0 bases and J 2 bases, leaving 13 bases between the germline ends. CDR3 size: 16 residues. The V gene's germline CDR1 is MNHEY and CDR2 SVGEGT.

This clonotype was seen many times. The J gene is TRBJ2-7, the V gene TRBV28; D not resolved. Germline CDR1 is MDHEN and CDR2 is SYDVKM. V dropped 3 bases and J dropped 7 bases, with 13 bases sitting between them. The CDR3 totals 13 residues. CDR3 nucleotides: TGTGCCAGCAGTTTTGGACGGAGTAGAGAGCAGTACTTC. Its translation is CASSFGRSREQYF.

This clonotype has at least ten counts. The chain uses TRBV28 and TRBJ1-1; D remains unclear. The length of the CDR3 is 14 residues. Trimming cost V 4 bases and J 3 bases, with 12 bases left between them. The V gene's germline CDR1 is MDHEN and CDR2 SYDVKM. The CDR3 DNA follows: TGTGCCAGCAGTTCAGGCGGAAGAGACACTGAAGCTTTCTTT. Its protein product is CASSSGGRDTEAFF.

CDR3 bases: TGCAGTGCTCTCGGGACTAGCGTTCGAAAAGAGACCCAGTACTTC. It is translated as CSALGTSVRKETQYF. The gene calls are TRBV20-1 and TRBJ2-5, with 10 bases aligning to TRBD2. CDR3 length: 15 residues. Germline V gives CDR1 DFQATT, CDR2 SNEGSKA (reference sequence). V shed 5 bases and J 3 bases; nucleotides not matched to a gene: 9.

This clonotype was seen only a few times. This chain connects TRBV27 to TRBJ2-7; D is undetermined. This CDR3 is 14 amino acids long. In germline, CDR1 is MNHEY, CDR2 SMNVEV (reference sequence). The DNA for the CDR3 is TGTGCCAGCCGCGAGACCCAGTATTCCTGCGAGCAGTACGTC. Encoded protein: CASRETQYSCEQYV.

In its sample, this clonotype was seen many times. The rearrangement links TRBV7-2 to TRBJ1-1; 7 bases are shared with TRBD1. The CDR3 sequence is 14 residues long. Germline V gene lookup returns CDR1 SGHTA and CDR2 FQGNSA. V was pared by 5 bases and J by 9 bases, with 12 bases of the junction left unmatched. The CDR3 DNA follows: TGTGCCAGCAGCCTCCGCGGGACAGCACACCAAGCTTTCTTT. Translation: CASSLRGTAHQAFF.

This clonotype was picked up many times. The chain is built from TRBV28 and TRBJ1-2; 12 nucleotides match TRBD1. The trim removed 5 bases at V and 4 bases at J, leaving 14 bases unmatched. The germline V gene has CDR1 MDHEN and CDR2 SYDVKM. The CDR3 consists of 18 residues. In DNA, the CDR3 is TGTGCCAGCAGTCTACAAACCCGGGACAGGGGGCGCGGCTATGGCTACACCTTC. Translating gives CASSLQTRDRGRGYGYTF.

This clonotype was counted many times. This chain joins TRBV27 and TRBJ2-1; 8 bases are a match to TRBD2. The V segment lost 0 bases and the J segment 2 bases; nucleotides outside the gene matches: 3. This CDR3 region has 16 residues. Germline loops: CDR1 MNHEY, CDR2 SMNVEV (reference sequence). As DNA, the CDR3 is TGTGCCAGCAGTTTATCGCGGGGGGCCCCCTACAATGAGCAGTTCTTC. It translates to CASSLSRGAPYNEQFF.

Many counts were recorded for this clonotype. This chain links TRBV6-2 or TRBV6-3 with TRBJ2-1; 14 bases match TRBD2. Germline V gene data show CDR1 as MNHEY and CDR2 as SVGEGT. V lost 5 bases and J lost 7; bases outside the gene matches: 4. The CDR3 is 15 amino acids. The CDR3 loop reads CASSQRTSGGNEQFF. Here the CDR3 DNA reads TGTGCCAGCAGTCAGCGGACTAGCGGGGGGAATGAGCAGTTCTTC.